This T cell receptor beta chain was observed in a study of blood T cell repertoires in COVID-19. In the study overall: Sites in the United States, Italy and Spain provided acute and convalescent COVID-19 samples. The analysed material was cDNA or gDNA that came from T cells, B-cell-depleted T cells, or PBMCs.

The CDR3 loop spans 21 amino acids. Profiled with immunoSEQ multiplex PCR; TCRdb holds only in-frame clones, not every one. The sample records tens of thousands of clones, roughly 86% being singletons. Sequencing input: peripheral blood. The chain is built from TRBV21-1 and TRBJ2-5; the D call TRBD2 from the table was never checked on the DNA. TRBV21-1 is described as a pseudogene. The sequence was obtained from a woman in her forties or fifties with acute or convalescent COVID-19. This CDR3 reads CASSIPSPGLADKGDQETQYF. The CDR3, as DNA: TGTGCCAGCAGCATCCCAAGCCCAGGACTAGCGGACAAAGGGGATCAAGAGACCCAGTACTTC.